This T cell receptor beta chain was obtained from a study of T cells after yellow fever vaccination. Study as a whole: Fractions of limited cellularity were prepared by means of SMART-Seq v4 Ultra Low Input.

Study-wide results and limits: Weaker, the secondary response had a peak occurring faster, on day 5 versus 15. Most primary-vaccination clones reappeared after the booster (around 95% CD4, roughly 88% CD8).

In the case of this clonotype: Its antigen is not identified.

The CDR3 runs 14 residues. Deletions cut 10 bases from V and 2 bases from J, with 17 bases between. Per germline, CDR1 MNHEY and CDR2 SMNVEV (reference sequence). The study made its TCR cDNA through 5'RACE template switching. That step introduced a universal primer site along with UMIs. Via MiXCR, TCRdb re-called the 5' RACE reads, giving one row per CDR3 protein. The table lists some 160,000 distinct CDR3 sequences, roughly a tenth of them singletons. This TCR was sampled from a man younger than 35 who received the YFV17D yellow fever vaccine. The chain links TRBV27 to TRBJ1-1; D might be TRBD1 (6 bases). The sequences come from CD8+ T cells sorted from PBMCs, collected 45 days after the yellow fever booster vaccination. The CDR3 DNA follows: TGTGCCACCTCCTGGGGGCCTGACAACACTGAAGCTTTCTTT. Residues: CATSWGPDNTEAFF.